Listed below are T cell receptor beta chains from one sample, sequenced in a study of cytomegalovirus exposure and HLA in healthy donors. Data came from immunoSEQ multiplex PCR; TCRdb stores just in-frame clones and leaves some out. The table shows some 130,000 clones, with 82% occurring only once. Specimen: PBMCs. The source is a woman aged 45 to 65 in good health and CMV-seropositive. Both conserved end residues are part of each CDR3. Each record gives: V gene, D gene, clone size, J gene, CDR3 protein, CDR3 DNA. A D gene is named only where the DNA matches it firmly. The listing skips clone size in some rows; elsewhere it reads once, few, many or a size class.

V gene: TRBV4-1; D gene: TRBD2; clone size: once; J gene: TRBJ2-4; CDR3 protein: CASSQDRLAKSIQYF; CDR3 DNA: TGCGCCAGCAGCCAAGATCGACTAGCCAAAAGCATTCAGTACTTC
V gene: TRBV18; D gene: TRBD1; clone size: once; J gene: TRBJ1-3; CDR3 protein: CASSPTTGPGNTIYF; CDR3 DNA: TGTGCCAGCTCACCTACGACAGGGCCTGGAAACACCATATATTTT
V gene: TRBV6-6; D gene: .; clone size: few; J gene: TRBJ2-1; CDR3 protein: CASSYAGPGNEQFF; CDR3 DNA: TGTGCCAGCAGTTACGCGGGGCCGGGTAATGAGCAGTTCTTC
V gene: TRBV7-2; D gene: TRBD2; clone size: few; J gene: TRBJ2-5; CDR3 protein: CASSLRSWGGQETQYF; CDR3 DNA: TGTGCCAGCAGCTTAAGGTCTTGGGGGGGGCAAGAGACCCAGTACTTC
V gene: TRBV5-4; D gene: .; clone size: few; J gene: TRBJ1-2; CDR3 protein: CASSPGGRYFDYGYTF; CDR3 DNA: TGTGCCAGCAGCCCGGGGGGGCGCTATTTTGACTATGGCTACACCTTC
V gene: TRBV6-5; D gene: TRBD1; clone size: .; J gene: TRBJ1-1; CDR3 protein: CASSRTGRYTEAFF; CDR3 DNA: TGTGCCAGCAGCCGGACAGGGAGGTATACTGAAGCTTTCTTT
V gene: TRBV7-9; D gene: TRBD1; clone size: .; J gene: TRBJ1-2; CDR3 protein: CASSFRDRDFGYTF; CDR3 DNA: TGTGCCAGCAGCTTCCGGGACAGGGACTTCGGCTACACCTTC
V gene: TRBV15; D gene: TRBD1; clone size: .; J gene: TRBJ2-5; CDR3 protein: CATRGQGWKTQYF; CDR3 DNA: TGTGCCACCAGGGGACAGGGGTGGAAGACCCAGTACTTC
V gene: TRBV27; D gene: .; clone size: .; J gene: TRBJ2-2; CDR3 protein: CASSRGFNTGELFF; CDR3 DNA: TGTGCCAGCAGCCGGGGTTTTAACACCGGGGAGCTGTTTTTT
V gene: TRBV15; D gene: .; clone size: once; J gene: TRBJ1-1; CDR3 protein: CATSREVGFSGMNTEAFF; CDR3 DNA: TGTGCCACCAGCAGAGAAGTTGGGTTTTCGGGAATGAACACTGAAGCTTTCTTT
V gene: TRBV5-1; D gene: .; clone size: .; J gene: TRBJ2-3; CDR3 protein: CASSSGGTDTQYF; CDR3 DNA: TGCGCCAGCAGCTCAGGGGGGACAGATACGCAGTATTTT
V gene: TRBV18; D gene: .; clone size: .; J gene: TRBJ2-7; CDR3 protein: CASSPSWRRTYEQYF; CDR3 DNA: TGTGCCAGCTCACCAAGCTGGCGCAGGACCTACGAGCAGTACTTC
V gene: TRBV28; D gene: .; clone size: few; J gene: TRBJ1-6; CDR3 protein: CASSSGAFENSPLHF; CDR3 DNA: TGTGCCAGCAGTTCAGGGGCATTCGAGAATTCACCCCTCCACTTT
V gene: TRBV5-4; D gene: .; clone size: .; J gene: TRBJ2-3; CDR3 protein: CASSSRTDTDGPDTQYF; CDR3 DNA: TGTGCCAGCAGCTCCCGAACGGACACGGATGGGCCAGATACGCAGTATTTT
V gene: TRBV30; D gene: TRBD2; clone size: .; J gene: TRBJ2-2; CDR3 protein: CAWSVGRGANTGELFF; CDR3 DNA: TGTGCCTGGAGTGTAGGGCGGGGGGCCAACACCGGGGAGCTGTTTTTT
V gene: TRBV7-2; D gene: .; clone size: .; J gene: TRBJ2-3; CDR3 protein: CASSPRGSGTDTQYF; CDR3 DNA: TGTGCCAGCAGCCCGCGGGGATCCGGCACAGATACGCAGTATTTT
V gene: TRBV5-1; D gene: TRBD2; clone size: .; J gene: TRBJ2-1; CDR3 protein: CASSLGPSGGANEQFF; CDR3 DNA: TGCGCCAGCAGCTTGGGTCCTAGCGGGGGGGCCAATGAGCAGTTCTTC
V gene: TRBV6-5; D gene: .; clone size: few; J gene: TRBJ1-2; CDR3 protein: CASSYRGLDNYGYTF; CDR3 DNA: TGTGCCAGCAGTTACAGGGGCTTGGACAACTATGGCTACACCTTC
V gene: TRBV28; D gene: TRBD1; clone size: once; J gene: TRBJ1-4; CDR3 protein: CASSRDRGATNEKLFF; CDR3 DNA: TGTGCCAGCAGTCGGGACAGGGGCGCAACTAATGAAAAACTGTTTTTT
V gene: TRBV9; D gene: .; clone size: .; J gene: TRBJ2-1; CDR3 protein: CASSASSTSYPFF; CDR3 DNA: TGTGCCAGCAGCGCCTCTTCCACTAGTTATCCGTTCTTC
V gene: TRBV7-9; D gene: .; clone size: .; J gene: TRBJ1-5; CDR3 protein: CASSPQGNQPQHF; CDR3 DNA: TGTGCCAGCAGCCCACAGGGAAATCAGCCCCAGCATTTT
V gene: TRBV19; D gene: .; clone size: .; J gene: TRBJ2-3; CDR3 protein: CASSTGPTTDTQYF; CDR3 DNA: TGTGCCAGTAGTACAGGGCCCACCACAGATACGCAGTATTTT
V gene: TRBV19; D gene: TRBD1; clone size: .; J gene: TRBJ1-3; CDR3 protein: CASGQGGSGNTIYF; CDR3 DNA: TGTGCCTCCGGACAGGGAGGCTCTGGAAACACCATATATTTT
V gene: TRBV4-3; D gene: TRBD1; clone size: .; J gene: TRBJ1-1; CDR3 protein: CASSRDRGPGRQTEAFF; CDR3 DNA: TGCGCCAGCAGCCGGGACAGGGGGCCAGGGAGACAAACTGAAGCTTTCTTT
V gene: TRBV28; D gene: .; clone size: few; J gene: TRBJ1-5; CDR3 protein: CASSPRRAGQPQHF; CDR3 DNA: TGTGCCAGCAGCCCCCGGAGGGCCGGGCAGCCCCAGCATTTT
V gene: TRBV6-4; D gene: TRBD1; clone size: .; J gene: TRBJ1-3; CDR3 protein: CASSPDRGYTIYF; CDR3 DNA: TGTGCCAGCAGTCCGGACAGGGGTTACACCATATATTTT
V gene: TRBV14; D gene: .; clone size: .; J gene: TRBJ2-4; CDR3 protein: CASSQGPRDNIGAKNSQYF; CDR3 DNA: TGTGCCAGCAGCCAAGGGCCCAGGGACAACATCGGGGCCAAAAACAGTCAGTACTTC
V gene: TRBV7-3; D gene: TRBD2; clone size: .; J gene: TRBJ2-1; CDR3 protein: CASSRLGLAGDVNEQFF; CDR3 DNA: TGTGCCAGCAGCAGATTGGGACTAGCGGGAGACGTTAATGAGCAGTTCTTC
V gene: TRBV6-5; D gene: .; clone size: .; J gene: TRBJ2-2; CDR3 protein: CASSWTVNGELFF; CDR3 DNA: TGTGCCAGCAGTTGGACTGTGAACGGGGAGCTGTTTTTT
V gene: TRBV7-6; D gene: TRBD1; clone size: few; J gene: TRBJ2-1; CDR3 protein: CASSLGQGNEQFF; CDR3 DNA: TGTGCCAGCAGCTTGGGACAGGGGAATGAGCAGTTCTTC
V gene: TRBV5-1; D gene: TRBD2; clone size: .; J gene: TRBJ2-1; CDR3 protein: CASSFLASGYNEQFF; CDR3 DNA: TGCGCCAGCAGCTTTTTGGCTAGCGGATACAATGAGCAGTTCTTC
V gene: TRBV5-1; D gene: .; clone size: .; J gene: TRBJ1-3; CDR3 protein: CASSPGQATINTIYF; CDR3 DNA: TGCGCCAGCAGCCCTGGGCAGGCGACAATAAACACCATATATTTT
V gene: TRBV29-1; D gene: TRBD2; clone size: .; J gene: TRBJ2-7; CDR3 protein: CSVTRLAENYEQYF; CDR3 DNA: TGCAGCGTCACAAGGCTAGCGGAAAACTACGAGCAGTACTTC
V gene: TRBV5-4; D gene: TRBD1; clone size: .; J gene: TRBJ1-2; CDR3 protein: CASSLRAGGFANYGYTF; CDR3 DNA: TGTGCCAGCAGCTTGAGGGCAGGGGGCTTCGCTAACTATGGCTACACCTTC
V gene: TRBV28; D gene: TRBD2; clone size: .; J gene: TRBJ2-7; CDR3 protein: CASSLSLAESFRDYEQYF; CDR3 DNA: TGTGCCAGCAGTTTAAGCCTAGCGGAGAGCTTTCGCGATTACGAGCAGTACTTC
V gene: TRBV10-3; D gene: .; clone size: .; J gene: TRBJ1-2; CDR3 protein: CAISESGGSGYTF; CDR3 DNA: TGTGCCATCAGTGAGTCGGGGGGTAGTGGCTACACCTTC
V gene: TRBV4-2; D gene: .; clone size: .; J gene: TRBJ1-4; CDR3 protein: CASSQDKLGEKLFF; CDR3 DNA: TGTGCCAGCAGCCAGGACAAGCTCGGTGAAAAACTGTTTTTT
V gene: TRBV30; D gene: .; clone size: .; J gene: TRBJ2-3; CDR3 protein: CAWIRQGRVPDTQYF; CDR3 DNA: TGTGCCTGGATACGACAGGGGAGGGTACCAGATACGCAGTATTTT
V gene: TRBV9; D gene: .; clone size: .; J gene: TRBJ1-2; CDR3 protein: CASSLQVQGTHGYTF; CDR3 DNA: TGTGCCAGCAGCCTACAAGTACAGGGCACCCATGGCTACACCTTC
V gene: TRBV4-1; D gene: .; clone size: .; J gene: TRBJ2-1; CDR3 protein: CASSQGHGGSYNEQFF; CDR3 DNA: TGCGCCAGCAGCCAAGGTCACGGAGGTTCCTACAATGAGCAGTTCTTC
V gene: TRBV5-1; D gene: TRBD2; clone size: .; J gene: TRBJ2-2; CDR3 protein: CASREREAGELFF; CDR3 DNA: TGCGCCAGCAGAGAGCGGGAGGCCGGGGAGCTGTTTTTT
V gene: TRBV7-8; D gene: .; clone size: .; J gene: TRBJ2-5; CDR3 protein: CASSLVPAPPEETQYF; CDR3 DNA: TGTGCCAGCAGCTTAGTCCCCGCGCCCCCCGAAGAGACCCAGTACTTC
V gene: TRBV27; D gene: TRBD2; clone size: .; J gene: TRBJ2-7; CDR3 protein: CASSFLGTSGRNEQYF; CDR3 DNA: TGTGCCAGCAGTTTCCTCGGGACTAGCGGGAGGAACGAGCAGTACTTC
V gene: TRBV28; D gene: TRBD1; clone size: .; J gene: TRBJ2-7; CDR3 protein: CASSQPADRVGYEQYF; CDR3 DNA: TGTGCCAGCAGCCAACCCGCCGACAGGGTAGGCTACGAGCAGTACTTC
V gene: TRBV10-1; D gene: TRBD1; clone size: .; J gene: TRBJ2-3; CDR3 protein: CASSETRTGRTDTQYF; CDR3 DNA: TGCGCCAGCAGTGAGACCCGGACAGGCCGCACAGATACGCAGTATTTT
V gene: TRBV19; D gene: TRBD1; clone size: .; J gene: TRBJ2-5; CDR3 protein: CASSTGGFQTQYF; CDR3 DNA: TGTGCCAGTAGCACAGGGGGTTTTCAGACCCAGTACTTC
V gene: TRBV9; D gene: TRBD1; clone size: .; J gene: TRBJ1-5; CDR3 protein: CASSPSGTDNQPQHF; CDR3 DNA: TGTGCCAGCAGCCCTAGTGGGACAGATAATCAGCCCCAGCATTTT
V gene: TRBV5-1; D gene: .; clone size: .; J gene: TRBJ2-2; CDR3 protein: CASRTDGNTGELFF; CDR3 DNA: TGCGCCAGCCGGACAGACGGGAACACCGGGGAGCTGTTTTTT
V gene: TRBV25-1; D gene: .; clone size: .; J gene: TRBJ2-1; CDR3 protein: CASSESLLGVNEQFF; CDR3 DNA: TGTGCCAGCAGTGAATCGTTACTTGGAGTCAATGAGCAGTTCTTC
V gene: TRBV19; D gene: TRBD2; clone size: .; J gene: TRBJ2-2; CDR3 protein: CASRETSGQNTGELFF; CDR3 DNA: TGTGCCAGTAGGGAAACTAGCGGTCAGAACACCGGGGAGCTGTTTTTT
V gene: TRBV5-1; D gene: TRBD1; clone size: .; J gene: TRBJ1-1; CDR3 protein: CASSFRQGDTEAFF; CDR3 DNA: TGCGCCAGCAGCTTTCGACAGGGAGACACTGAAGCTTTCTTT
V gene: TRBV6-5; D gene: TRBD1; clone size: .; J gene: TRBJ1-3; CDR3 protein: CASRTQGADGNTIYF; CDR3 DNA: TGTGCCAGCAGAACTCAGGGGGCAGATGGAAACACCATATATTTT
V gene: TRBV7-6; D gene: TRBD2; clone size: .; J gene: TRBJ2-3; CDR3 protein: CASSLGREGPKQYF; CDR3 DNA: TGTGCCAGCAGCTTAGGGCGGGAGGGCCCCAAGCAGTATTTT
V gene: TRBV2; D gene: .; clone size: .; J gene: TRBJ1-1; CDR3 protein: CASSVEQGGTEAFF; CDR3 DNA: TGTGCCAGCAGCGTGGAACAGGGTGGCACTGAAGCTTTCTTT
V gene: TRBV7-2; D gene: .; clone size: .; J gene: TRBJ2-7; CDR3 protein: CASSLMGLSYEQYF; CDR3 DNA: TGTGCCAGCAGCCTAATGGGCCTCTCCTACGAGCAGTACTTC